Included here is one T cell receptor beta chain sequence, with context. Its matching antigen is unknown. These data come from a study of OX40 agonist ivuxolimab in advanced cancers. Study information: At 0.01 to 10 mg/kg, ivuxolimab was administered intravenously to patients every 2 weeks.

Only in-frame clones appear in the TCRdb table, and some are missing; sequencing was by immunoSEQ multiplex PCR. The profile shows 45,000 to 65,000 clones, around four fifths of them singletons. The CDR3 spans 12 residues. The germline V gene encodes CDR1 SGHAT and CDR2 FQNNGV. The germline V and J ends were trimmed by 6 bases and 8 bases, with 11 bases remaining between them. Overall study findings and caveats: Mean expanded clone counts were higher in CD8+ than CD4+ T cells.

The rearrangement uses TRBV11-2 and TRBJ2-1; perhaps TRBD2 as D (5 bases). The receptor was derived from an adult with an advanced solid tumor such as melanoma, head and neck, liver or kidney cancer. The input for sequencing was CD4+ or CD8+ T cells sorted from blood, taken in a trial of the OX40 agonist ivuxolimab. Here the CDR3 DNA reads TGTGCCAGCAGACCTAGCTCCCATGAGCAGTTCTTC. Its protein is CASRPSSHEQFF. The full variable domain, with the rest looked up from reference TRBV11-2 and TRBJ2-1, is EAGVAQSPRYKIIEKRQSVAFWCNPISGHATLYWYQQILGQGPKLLIQFQNNGVVDDSQLPKDRFSAERLKGVDSTLKIQPAKLEDSAVYLCASRPSSHEQFFGPGTRLTVL.